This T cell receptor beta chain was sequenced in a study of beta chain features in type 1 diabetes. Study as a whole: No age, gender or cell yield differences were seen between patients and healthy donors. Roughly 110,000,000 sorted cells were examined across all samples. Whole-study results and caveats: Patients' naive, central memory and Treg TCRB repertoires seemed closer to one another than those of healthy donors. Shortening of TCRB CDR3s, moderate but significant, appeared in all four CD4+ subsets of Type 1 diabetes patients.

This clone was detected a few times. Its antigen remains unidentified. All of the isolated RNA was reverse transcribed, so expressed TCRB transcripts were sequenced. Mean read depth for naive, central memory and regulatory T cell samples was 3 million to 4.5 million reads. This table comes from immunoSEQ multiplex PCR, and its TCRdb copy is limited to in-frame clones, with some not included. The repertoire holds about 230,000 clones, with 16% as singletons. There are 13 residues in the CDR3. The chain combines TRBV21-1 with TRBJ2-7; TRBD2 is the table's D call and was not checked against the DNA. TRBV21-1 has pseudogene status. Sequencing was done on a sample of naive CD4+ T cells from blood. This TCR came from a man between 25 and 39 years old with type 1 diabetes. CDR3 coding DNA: TGTGCCAGGCCGGACTGGGCCCGGGGGGAGCAGTACTTC. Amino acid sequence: CARPDWARGEQYF.